Below are 27 T cell receptor beta chains sequenced from a single sample in a study of T cell responses to AZD1222 COVID-19 vaccine. Using immunoSEQ multiplex PCR, the repertoire was profiled, and TCRdb retains in-frame clones only, with some absent. The repertoire holds around 160,000 clones, with about nine tenths as singletons. The sequencing here drew on peripheral blood, taken on day 0 of AZD1222 vaccination. These receptors were collected from an adult in good health.

V and J are TRBV28 and TRBJ1-5; tentatively, D is TRBD1 (6 bases). Per the germline V gene, CDR1 is MDHEN and CDR2 is SYDVKM. This CDR3 has 16 amino acids. The ends were cut back, 5 bases at V and 3 bases at J, with 17 bases in the middle. The CDR3 protein is CASSRHQRGDNQPQHF. DNA for the CDR3: TGTGCCAGCAGTCGACACCAAAGGGGGGACAATCAGCCCCAGCATTTT.

The chain couples TRBV7-7 to TRBJ2-5; D gene unclear. V gave up 2 bases and J gave up 1 base, with 5 bases separating them. Germline values: CDR1 SSHAT, CDR2 FNYEAQ (reference sequence). CDR3 length equals 13 residues. The chain's CDR3 is CASSLNFQETQYF. CDR3 sequence (DNA): TGTGCCAGCAGCTTAAATTTCCAAGAGACCCAGTACTTC.

The V gene is TRBV7-2, the J gene TRBJ2-1, with no clear D. Deletions cut 4 bases from V and 4 bases from J, with 8 bases between. Germline V CDR1 and CDR2: SGHTA, FQGNSA. This CDR3 has 13 residues. The CDR3 region is CASSSDWYNEQFF. Written as DNA, the CDR3 is TGTGCCAGCAGCTCCGACTGGTACAATGAGCAGTTCTTC.

The J gene is TRBJ2-7, the V gene TRBV20-1; a possible D gene is TRBD1 (6 bases). This CDR3 has 11 amino acids. Germline V gene data show CDR1 as DFQATT and CDR2 as SNEGSKA (reference sequence). Trimming shortened V by 4 bases and J by 6 bases, and 10 bases separated the two germline ends. The DNA of the CDR3 is TGCAGTGCTAACAGGGTTTTCGAGCAGTACTTC. As protein: CSANRVFEQYF.

The chain carries TRBV5-4 and TRBJ1-2; 8 bases fit TRBD1. The CDR3 has 15 amino acids. In germline, CDR1 is SGHNT, CDR2 YYREEE (reference sequence). Trimming took 3 bases from V and 1 from J; bases not matched to a gene: 5. The CDR3 loop reads CASSSTTGGNYGYTF. DNA for the CDR3: TGTGCCAGCAGCTCCACTACAGGGGGTAACTATGGCTACACCTTC.

This clone appeared once. The gene calls are TRBV3-1 (or the pseudogene TRBV3-2) and TRBJ2-1, with 15 bases fitting TRBD2. The length of the CDR3 is 16 residues. The germline gives CDR1 LGHDT, CDR2 YNNKEL (reference sequence). V shed 1 base, J shed 12 bases, and the junction held 7 bases outside the gene matches. CDR3 amino acids: CASSQGPGLAGGWQFF. The CDR3 DNA follows: TGTGCCAGCAGCCAAGGACCGGGACTAGCGGGAGGTTGGCAGTTCTTC.

The gene calls are TRBV29-1 and TRBJ2-7; 10 positions match TRBD1. The CDR3 runs 14 residues. Trimming removed 6 bases from V and 0 bases from J; junction bases left unmatched: 5. Germline V gene data show CDR1 as SQVTM and CDR2 as ANQGSEA. The CDR3 nucleotides are TGCAGCGTCGCGAGGGACAGGGGCTCCTACGAGCAGTACTTC. Protein: CSVARDRGSYEQYF.

The chain is built from TRBV18 and TRBJ2-1; weak D call: TRBD2 (6 bases). V was clipped by 0 bases and J by 9 bases, with 18 bases between them. The germline gives CDR1 KGHSH, CDR2 LQKENI. The CDR3 runs 16 residues. CDR3 in amino acids: CASSPPLGRRGFEQFF. CDR3 in DNA: TGTGCCAGCTCACCACCCCTCGGCAGGAGGGGATTTGAGCAGTTCTTC.

The V call is TRBV4-3, the J call TRBJ1-2; no firm D call. The CDR3 totals 13 residues. Germline CDR1 LGHNA, CDR2 YSLEER. The ends were cut back, 0 bases at V and 8 bases at J, with 10 bases in the middle. CDR3: CASSQDLGVGYTF. CDR3 in DNA: TGCGCCAGCAGCCAAGATCTTGGGGTGGGCTACACCTTC.

The chain links TRBV25-1 to TRBJ1-4; 8 bases are a match to TRBD1. This CDR3 has 16 residues. The V gene end was trimmed by 2 bases and the J gene end by 8 bases; junction bases not matched to a gene: 10. Germline CDR1 is MGHDK and CDR2 is SYGVNS. The CDR3 coding sequence is TGTGCCAGCAGTGAAGCCGGGACAGGAACCGCCGAAAAACTGTTTTTT. This codes for CASSEAGTGTAEKLFF.

The chain carries TRBV7-6 and TRBJ2-1, with TRBD1 identical over 8 bases. CDR1 is SGHVS, CDR2 FNYEAQ, per germline. J lost 8 bases, V lost 5 bases, and 8 bases had no gene match. The CDR3 has 14 amino acids. This chain's CDR3 is CASSRMTGDDEQFF. DNA of the CDR3: TGTGCCAGCAGCCGAATGACAGGGGACGATGAGCAGTTCTTC.

The CDR3 reads CASSPEPSGPYNEQFF. The CDR3, as DNA: TGCGCCAGCAGCCCTGAACCTAGCGGGCCCTACAATGAGCAGTTCTTC. This chain uses TRBV5-1 with TRBJ2-1, with 8 positions matching TRBD2. The CDR3 consists of 16 residues. Trimming cost V 4 bases and J 2 bases; bases outside gene matches: 8. Germline CDR1 is SGHRS and CDR2 is YFSETQ.

The chain recombines TRBV24-1 with TRBJ1-1; D gene unclear. CDR1 and CDR2 (germline): KGHDR, SFDVKD. Deletions cut 6 bases from V and 4 bases from J, with 11 bases between. The CDR3 extends over 13 amino acids. The CDR3 reads CATSRSGRTEAFF. The CDR3, as DNA: TGTGCCACCAGTCGGTCAGGCCGCACTGAAGCTTTCTTT.

In the case of this clone: This sample includes further DNA sequences coding for the same CDR3. The gene calls are TRBV15 and TRBJ1-2; unclear D gene. Germline loops: CDR1 LNHNV, CDR2 YYDKDF (reference sequence). Trimming took 0 bases from V and 1 from J, leaving 0 bases between them. This CDR3 comprises 12 residues. The CDR3 region is CATSRDNYGYTF. Written as DNA, the CDR3 is TGTGCCACCAGCAGAGATAACTATGGCTACACCTTC.

The V gene is TRBV7-9, the J gene TRBJ1-3; D is undetermined. The CDR3 spans 15 residues. Germline lookup yields CDR1 SEHNR and CDR2 FQNEAQ (reference sequence). Trimming stripped 1 base from V and 3 bases from J, with 10 bases between. The CDR3 protein is CASSLGQAYGNTIYF. The CDR3 DNA reads as TGTGCCAGCAGCTTAGGGCAGGCCTATGGAAACACCATATATTTT.

The rearrangement uses TRBV7-2 and TRBJ1-2; D gene ambiguous. Between the trimmed V and J ends, which lost 0 bases and 8 bases, there was a span of 13 bases. The germline CDR1 and CDR2 sequences are SGHTA and FQGNSA. There are 14 residues in the CDR3. CDR3 sequence: CASSLAGDFGGYTF. CDR3 nucleotide sequence: TGTGCCAGCAGCTTAGCTGGGGATTTTGGGGGCTACACCTTC. Full variable domain (remainder filled in from reference TRBV7-2 and TRBJ1-2): GAGVSQSPSNKVTEKGKDVELRCDPISGHTALYWYRQSLGQGLEFLIYFQGNSAPDKSGLPSDRFSAERTGGSVSTLTIQRTQQEDSAVYLCASSLAGDFGGYTFGSGTRLTVV.

The rearrangement links TRBV9 to TRBJ2-3; tentative D call: TRBD2 (5 bases). Germline V gene sequence: CDR1 SGDLS, CDR2 YYNGEE. V lost 0 bases and J lost 6, with 8 bases in between. The CDR3 runs to 13 residues. CDR3 amino acids: CASSVERSDTQYF. CDR3 bases: TGTGCCAGCAGCGTAGAGCGGTCGGATACGCAGTATTTT.

This sequence joins TRBV19 and TRBJ1-4; possible D gene TRBD1, 5 bases. Trimming took 8 bases from V and 5 from J, leaving 12 bases between them. Looked up from germline, CDR1 is LNHDA and CDR2 is SQIVND (reference sequence). The CDR3 contains 13 residues. CDR3 sequence reads: CASSGRANEKLFF. For the CDR3, the DNA is TGTGCCAGTTCCGGCAGGGCGAATGAAAAACTGTTTTTT.

This sequence joins TRBV4-2 and TRBJ2-7, with D tentatively TRBD2 (5 bases). Deletions cut 4 bases from V and 2 bases from J, with 18 bases between. The CDR3 is 16 amino acids. Germline CDR1 and CDR2: LGHNA and YNFKEQ. CDR3 nucleotides: TGTGCCAGCAGCCGAGTCGGGGTCCAGACCACCTACGAGCAGTACTTC. This translates into CASSRVGVQTTYEQYF.

This rearrangement joins TRBV4-2 to TRBJ2-2, with D possibly matching TRBD1 (6 bases). Looked up from germline, CDR1 is LGHNA and CDR2 is YNFKEQ. There are 15 residues in the CDR3. The germline V and J ends were trimmed by 3 bases and 4 bases, with 12 bases remaining between them. CDR3 sequence: CASSQTGQVTGELFF. CDR3 DNA: TGTGCCAGCAGCCAGACGGGACAAGTCACCGGGGAGCTGTTTTTT.

This clone was detected a few times. J is TRBJ2-3 and V is TRBV5-6, with D tentatively TRBD1 (5 bases). This CDR3 comprises 16 residues. The germline V and J ends were trimmed by 4 bases and 3 bases, with 18 bases remaining between them. CDR1 is SGHDT, CDR2 YYEEEE, per germline. CDR3 in DNA: TGTGCCAGCAGCCTGGACATTAGCCGCCAAACAGATACGCAGTATTTT. Amino acid sequence: CASSLDISRQTDTQYF.

This clone was observed a single time. This chain joins TRBV27 and TRBJ2-5, with 7 bases fitting TRBD2. The germline V gene has CDR1 MNHEY and CDR2 SMNVEV (reference sequence). The CDR3 runs 18 residues. Trimming cost V 0 bases and J 2 bases; bases outside gene matches: 12. The CDR3 region is CASSLSFPGGLWQETQYF. DNA for the CDR3: TGTGCCAGCAGTTTATCTTTCCCGGGAGGCCTGTGGCAAGAGACCCAGTACTTC.

J is TRBJ1-5 and V is TRBV28, with 7 positions matching TRBD1. With V trimmed by 7 bases and J by 6 bases, 9 bases remained unmatched. Germline V CDR1 and CDR2: MDHEN, SYDVKM. The length of the CDR3 is 14 residues. The CDR3, as DNA: TGTGCCAGCACCATTGACAGGGTTAGTCAGCCCCAGCATTTT. As protein: CASTIDRVSQPQHF.

V usage is TRBV19 and J usage is TRBJ2-3, with 14 bases fitting TRBD2. Germline V gives CDR1 LNHDA, CDR2 SQIVND (reference sequence). This CDR3 is 15 amino acids long. The J segment lost 8 bases and the V segment lost 0 bases, leaving 1 base of the junction unmatched. This chain's CDR3 is CASSIEGTSGSTQYF. The DNA for the CDR3 is TGTGCCAGTAGTATAGAGGGGACTAGCGGGAGTACGCAGTATTTT.

The chain joins TRBV19 to TRBJ2-1, with D maybe TRBD2 (5 bases). The CDR3 runs 14 residues. The V gene's germline CDR1 is LNHDA and CDR2 SQIVND (reference sequence). Trimming left V 5 bases short and J 9 bases short, with 17 bases between. The DNA of the CDR3 is TGTGCCAGTAGTGAGGGAAGGGTGTCCGTTGAGCAGTTCTTC. It codes for CASSEGRVSVEQFF.

This chain connects TRBV7-9 to TRBJ2-5; D gene unclear. V lost 1 base and J 1 base, leaving 1 base between the germline ends. Germline CDR1 reads SEHNR; CDR2 reads FQNEAQ (reference sequence). This CDR3 has 12 amino acids. CDR3 DNA: TGTGCCAGCAGCTTAGTCCAAGAGACCCAGTACTTC. It translates to CASSLVQETQYF.

This clone was observed a few times. The gene calls are TRBV9 and TRBJ2-2, with a tentative D call TRBD1 (6 bases). CDR3 size: 15 residues. Trimming took off 1 base at V and 6 bases at J, with 13 bases between the two ends. The germline V gene encodes CDR1 SGDLS and CDR2 YYNGEE. CDR3 in DNA: TGTGCCAGCAGCGTAACGTTAGGACAGTCCGGGGAGCTGTTTTTT. Translating it yields CASSVTLGQSGELFF.